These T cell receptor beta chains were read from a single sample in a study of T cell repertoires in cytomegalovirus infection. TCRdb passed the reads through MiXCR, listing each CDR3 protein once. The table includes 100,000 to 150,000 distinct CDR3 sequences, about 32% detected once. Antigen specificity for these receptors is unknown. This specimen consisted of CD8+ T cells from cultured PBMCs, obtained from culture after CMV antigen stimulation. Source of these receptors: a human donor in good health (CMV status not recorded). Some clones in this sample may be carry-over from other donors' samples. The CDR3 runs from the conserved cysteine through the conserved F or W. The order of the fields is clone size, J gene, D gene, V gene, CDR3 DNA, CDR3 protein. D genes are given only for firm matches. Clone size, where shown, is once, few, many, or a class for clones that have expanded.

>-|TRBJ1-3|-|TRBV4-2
TGTGCCAGCAGCCAAGGCGAGGGATCTGGAAACACCATATATTTT
CASSQGEGSGNTIYF
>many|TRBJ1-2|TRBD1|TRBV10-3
TGTGCCATCAGGTCGGGACAGGCGTCCTATGGCTACACCTTC
CAIRSGQASYGYTF
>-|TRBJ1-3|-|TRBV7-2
TGTGCCAGCAGCTTAGACAGGGTCTCGTCTGGAAACACCATATATTTT
CASSLDRVSSGNTIYF
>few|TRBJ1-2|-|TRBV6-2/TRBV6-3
TGTGCCAGCAGTGTTATTGACTACGGACAGCTCGGTGACTATGGCTACACCTTC
CASSVIDYGQLGDYGYTF
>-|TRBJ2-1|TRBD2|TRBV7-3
TGTGCCAGCAGCTCCTATCTTGGGGGGGGGTACAATGAGCAGTTCTTC
CASSSYLGGGYNEQFF
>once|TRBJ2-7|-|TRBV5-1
TGCGCCAGCAGCTTGGGCAGGGGTCGCTACGAGCAGTACTTC
CASSLGRGRYEQYF
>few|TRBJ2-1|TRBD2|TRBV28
TGTGCCAGCAGTTTTAGCGGGGCTGAGCAGTTCTTC
CASSFSGAEQFF
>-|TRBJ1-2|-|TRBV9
TGTGCCAGCAGCTCGGCGGGTGGAGTGAGCTATGGCTACACCTTC
CASSSAGGVSYGYTF
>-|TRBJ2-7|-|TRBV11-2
TGTGCCAGCAGCCCAGGACTTGAGCAGTACTTC
CASSPGLEQYF
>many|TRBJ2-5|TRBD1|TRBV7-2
TGTGCCAGCAGCGCGCGACAGGGGGCGCTCCAAGAGACCCAGTACTTC
CASSARQGALQETQYF
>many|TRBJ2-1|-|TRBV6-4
TGTGCCAGCAGTAATATGGCGGGGGACACGACGGATGAGCAGTTCTTC
CASSNMAGDTTDEQFF
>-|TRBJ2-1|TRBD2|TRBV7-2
TGTGCCAGCAGCTTAGAGACTAGCGGGGGACCGAGCTCCTACAATGAGCAGTTCTTC
CASSLETSGGPSSYNEQFF
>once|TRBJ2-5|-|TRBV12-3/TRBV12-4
TGTGCCAGCAGTCCCTGGACAGCAGAGACCCAGTACTTC
CASSPWTAETQYF
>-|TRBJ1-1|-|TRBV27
TGTGCCAGCAGTCAACAGAATCCGGGACCGTCGACGAACACTGAAGCTTTCTTT
CASSQQNPGPSTNTEAFF
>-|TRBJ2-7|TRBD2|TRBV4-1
TGTGCCAGCAGCCCCGAGGCTAGCGGGGGAAGCTCCTACGAGCAGTACTTC
CASSPEASGGSSYEQYF
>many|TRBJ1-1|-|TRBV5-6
TGTGCCAGCAGCCTCGGGACGGTAGCTTTCTTT
CASSLGTVAFF
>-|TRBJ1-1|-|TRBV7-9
TGTGCCAGCAGAGGGGATGGCACTGAAGCTTTCTTT
CASRGDGTEAFF
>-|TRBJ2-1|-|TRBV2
TGTGCCAGCAGTGATGATAGCGCGAGCTCCTACAATGAGCAGTTCTTC
CASSDDSASSYNEQFF
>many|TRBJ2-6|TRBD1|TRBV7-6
TGTGCCAGCAGCTTAGGCCCAGGGGGCTCTGGGGCCAACGTCCTGACTTTC
CASSLGPGGSGANVLTF
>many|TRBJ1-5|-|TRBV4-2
TGTGCCAGCAGCCAAGTCGGTTGGCAGCCCGATCAGCCCCAGCATTTT
CASSQVGWQPDQPQHF
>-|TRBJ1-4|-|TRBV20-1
TGCAGTGCCCTCAAAACAGACCCAACTAATGAAAAACTGTTTTTT
CSALKTDPTNEKLFF
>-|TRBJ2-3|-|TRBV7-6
TGTGCCAGCAGCTCGGTCGGGCCCACAGATACGCAGTATTTT
CASSSVGPTDTQYF
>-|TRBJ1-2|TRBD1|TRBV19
TGTGCCAGTAGTAACACCCGACAGGGAGGCTATGGCTACACCTTC
CASSNTRQGGYGYTF
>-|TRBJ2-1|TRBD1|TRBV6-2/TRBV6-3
TGTGCCAGCAGACCCGAGACAGGGTTCGGTGAGCAGTTCTTC
CASRPETGFGEQFF
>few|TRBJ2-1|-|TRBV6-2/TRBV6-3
TGTGCCAGCAGACCTTCGGATCACCTCAATGAGCAGTTCTTC
CASRPSDHLNEQFF
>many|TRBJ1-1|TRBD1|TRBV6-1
TGTGCCAGCAGTGCTGAGGGGGCGACAGGCTCTGAAGCTTTCTTT
CASSAEGATGSEAFF
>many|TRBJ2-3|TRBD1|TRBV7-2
TGTGCCAGCAGCTTAGGTTTCACAGGGGTCCCAGATACGCAGTATTTT
CASSLGFTGVPDTQYF
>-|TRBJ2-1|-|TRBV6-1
TGTGCCAGCAGTGACACAGGAGACCCATCCTACAATGAGCAGTTCTTC
CASSDTGDPSYNEQFF
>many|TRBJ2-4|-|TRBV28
TGTGCCAGCAGTCTGATAGGGACACCTCACAAAAACATTCAGTACTTC
CASSLIGTPHKNIQYF
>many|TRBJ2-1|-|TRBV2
TGTGCCAGCGGGGCAGACTACAATGAGCAGTTCTTC
CASGADYNEQFF
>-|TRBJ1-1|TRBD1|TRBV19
TGTGCCAGTAGTATAGATGGAGGGGGCGTTAAGGTGAACACTGAAGCTTTCTTT
CASSIDGGGVKVNTEAFF
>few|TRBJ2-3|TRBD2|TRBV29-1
TGCAGCGTTGAAAGGAGCGGGGTTAGCACAGATACGCAGTATTTT
CSVERSGVSTDTQYF
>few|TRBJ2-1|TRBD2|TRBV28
TGTGCCAGCAGTTTCTGGTCCGGGGGGGATGAGCAGTTCTTC
CASSFWSGGDEQFF
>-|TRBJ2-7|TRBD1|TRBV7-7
TGTGCTAGCAGCCCTGGACAGGGACCCTCCTACGAGCAGTACTTC
CASSPGQGPSYEQYF
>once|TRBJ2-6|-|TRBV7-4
TGTGCCAGCAGCTCCAACTCCGCACAGCGCTCTGGGGCCAACGTCCTGACTTTC
CASSSNSAQRSGANVLTF
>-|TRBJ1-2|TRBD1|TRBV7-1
TGTGCCAGCAGCTCAACCGGGACAGGGATTAGGGGCTACACCTTC
CASSSTGTGIRGYTF
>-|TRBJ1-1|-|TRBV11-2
TGTGCCAGCAGCTTCCCCGGACAGACTGAAGCTTTCTTT
CASSFPGQTEAFF
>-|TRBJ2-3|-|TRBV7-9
TGTGCCAGCAGGGCTGTGGAAAGCACAGATACGCAGTATTTT
CASRAVESTDTQYF
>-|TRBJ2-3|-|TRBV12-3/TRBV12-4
TGTGCCAGCAGTTCGACCGGCGGACTTCGGGATACGCAGTATTTT
CASSSTGGLRDTQYF
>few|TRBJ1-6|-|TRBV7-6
TGTGCCAGCAGCTTAGATCTGAATTCACCCCTCCACTTT
CASSLDLNSPLHF
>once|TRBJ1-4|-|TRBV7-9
TGTGCCAGCAGCCCCCTGGGAGGGCCAACTAATGAAAAACTGTTTTTT
CASSPLGGPTNEKLFF
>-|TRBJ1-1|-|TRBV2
TGTGCCAGCGACGCCGAGATTAAAGCTTTCTTT
CASDAEIKAFF
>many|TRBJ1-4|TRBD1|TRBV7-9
TGTGCCAGCAGCATCGGACAGGGGGGTGAAAAACTGTTTTTT
CASSIGQGGEKLFF
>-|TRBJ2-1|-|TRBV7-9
TGTGCCAGCAGCTTAGCACGTCCGGGACGGAACAATGAGCAGTTCTTC
CASSLARPGRNNEQFF
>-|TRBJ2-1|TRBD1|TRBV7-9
TGTGCCAGCAGCTTATCTGGGACAGGGAATGAGCAGTTCTTC
CASSLSGTGNEQFF
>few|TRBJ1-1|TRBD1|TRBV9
TGTGCCAGCAGCTCCTGGACAGGGGGCGAGGGTGTGCGGCTTGTGAACACTGAAGCTTTCTTT
CASSSWTGGEGVRLVNTEAFF
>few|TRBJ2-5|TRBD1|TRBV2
TGTGCCAGCAGGGGGTACCGGGACAGAGCCGAGACCCAGTACTTC
CASRGYRDRAETQYF
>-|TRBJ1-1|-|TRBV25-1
TGTGCCAGCAGTGAGGGTTTGACAGGGAACACTGAAGCTTTCTTT
CASSEGLTGNTEAFF
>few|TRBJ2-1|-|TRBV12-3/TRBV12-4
TGTGCCAGCAGTTTATGGCAGAGCTACAATGAGCAGTTCTTC
CASSLWQSYNEQFF
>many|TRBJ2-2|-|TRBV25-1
TGTGCCAGCAGTAGGGAAAAGGGAGGGAACACCGGGGAGCTGTTTTTT
CASSREKGGNTGELFF
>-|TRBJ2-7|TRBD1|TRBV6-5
TGTGCCAGCAGTTACGAAGCCGGGACAGGGGGGTACGAGCAGTACTTC
CASSYEAGTGGYEQYF